Listed here are 29 T cell receptor beta chains from one sample, sequenced in a study of cytomegalovirus exposure and HLA in healthy donors. PCR involved 60 Vbeta and 13 Jbeta primers. Only in-frame clones appear in the TCRdb table, and some are missing; sequencing was by immunoSEQ multiplex PCR. The top ten clones hold 1.2% of a sample with more than 150,000 clones, around 83% of them seen once. Sequences were obtained from PBMCs. These receptors were collected from a girl aged 2-10 years in good health and CMV-seropositive.

In its sample, this clone was seen a few times. The V gene is TRBV10-1, the J gene TRBJ2-1; D may be TRBD2 (5 bases). There are 16 residues in the CDR3. The germline gives CDR1 WNHNN, CDR2 SYGVQD (reference sequence). V lost 2 bases and J 8 bases, leaving 19 bases between the germline ends. CDR3 DNA sequence: TGCGCCAGCAGTGAGCCGAGGGTAGCCCCCCTCCATGAGCAGTTCTTC. Protein sequence: CASSEPRVAPLHEQFF.

The chain links TRBV7-6 to TRBJ1-1; D not certain. This CDR3 is 13 amino acids long. Per the germline V gene, CDR1 is SGHVS and CDR2 is FNYEAQ. Trimming left V 2 bases short and J 7 bases short, with 11 bases between. The CDR3 nucleotides are TGTGCCAGCAGCTTAAACGGTCCTTTTGAAGCTTTCTTT. Translation: CASSLNGPFEAFF. The variable domain in full, completed from reference TRBV7-6 and TRBJ1-1, reads GAGVSQSPRYKVTKRGQDVALRCDPISGHVSLYWYRQALGQGPEFLTYFNYEAQQDKSGLPNDRFSAERPEGSISTLTIQRTEQRDSAMYRCASSLNGPFEAFFGQGTRLTVV.

J is TRBJ1-3 and V is TRBV5-6; 8 nucleotides match TRBD1. V lost 0 bases and J lost 0; bases outside the gene matches: 8. CDR1 and CDR2 from the germline V gene are SGHDT and YYEEEE. The CDR3 runs to 18 residues. CDR3 sequence: CASSLGDRPLFSGNTIYF. CDR3 nucleotide sequence: TGTGCCAGCAGCTTGGGGGACAGGCCTCTCTTCTCTGGAAACACCATATATTTT.

The chain employs TRBV9 and TRBJ1-2; D possibly corresponds to TRBD1 (5 bases). The CDR3 consists of 15 residues. V was cut by 4 bases and J by 0 bases, with 13 bases left in between. CDR1 and CDR2 from the germline V gene are SGDLS and YYNGEE. CDR3 region: CASSPQTEANYGYTF. The CDR3 bases are TGTGCCAGCAGCCCCCAGACAGAAGCTAACTATGGCTACACCTTC.

This chain connects TRBV9 to TRBJ1-5, with 7 bases that match TRBD1. There are 14 residues in the CDR3. The V gene end was trimmed by 4 bases and the J gene end by 6 bases; junction bases not matched to a gene: 7. The V gene's germline CDR1 is SGDLS and CDR2 YYNGEE. The CDR3 nucleotides are TGTGCCAGCAGCCCTCGACAGGGTGGTCAGCCCCAGCATTTT. As protein: CASSPRQGGQPQHF.

V gene TRBV29-1 combines with J gene TRBJ1-2; weak D call: TRBD1 (6 bases). Germline CDR1 and CDR2: SQVTM and ANQGSEA. This CDR3 has 10 residues. V gave up 6 bases and J gave up 9 bases, with 11 bases separating them. The CDR3 sequence is CSVGASSYTF. In DNA form, the CDR3 reads TGCAGCGTGGGGGCCAGTAGCTACACCTTC.

This clone has a single count. The CDR3 loop is CSVGPTSLDEQYF. The DNA for the CDR3 is TGCAGCGTTGGTCCCACCTCGTTAGACGAGCAGTACTTC. This rearrangement joins TRBV29-1 to TRBJ2-7; no clear D. Germline V gene sequence: CDR1 SQVTM, CDR2 ANQGSEA. V lost 4 bases, J lost 5 bases, and 15 bases lay in between. The CDR3 runs 13 residues.

This sequence joins TRBV15 and TRBJ2-6; unclear D gene. Germline assignment: CDR1 LNHNV and CDR2 YYDKDF (reference sequence). V was pared by 0 bases and J by 4 bases, with 13 bases between. This CDR3 comprises 17 residues. The CDR3 nucleotides are TGTGCCACCAGCAGAGATTTAGTACGTACCGGGGCCAACGTCCTGACTTTC. Protein: CATSRDLVRTGANVLTF.

V usage is TRBV5-1 and J usage is TRBJ1-1, with D unclear. Germline values: CDR1 SGHRS, CDR2 YFSETQ. This CDR3 comprises 13 residues. Trimming removed 3 bases from V and 0 bases from J, with 6 bases in between. The CDR3 loop is CASSSELNTEAFF. The CDR3, as DNA: TGCGCCAGCAGCTCCGAGCTGAACACTGAAGCTTTCTTT. The whole variable domain, filled in from reference TRBV5-1 and TRBJ1-1, reads KAGVTQTPRYLIKTRGQQVTLSCSPISGHRSVSWYQQTPGQGLQFLFEYFSETQRNKGNFPGRFSGRQFSNSRSEMNVSTLELGDSALYLCASSSELNTEAFFGQGTRLTVV.

V and J are TRBV28 and TRBJ2-5; 12 nucleotides agree with TRBD2. Germline CDR1 and CDR2: MDHEN and SYDVKM. The CDR3 spans 15 residues. V lost 6 bases and J lost 3; bases outside the gene matches: 5. CDR3 region: CASSLTSGRKETQYF. CDR3 sequence (DNA): TGTGCCAGCAGCCTGACTAGCGGGAGAAAAGAGACCCAGTACTTC.

The genes are TRBV5-4 and TRBJ1-2, with D hard to call. CDR1 is SGHNT, CDR2 YYREEE, per germline (reference sequence). Trimming shortened V by 1 base and J by 4 bases, and 11 bases separated the two germline ends. The CDR3 is made up of 14 amino acids. The chain's CDR3 is CASSLWAIPYGYTF. CDR3 DNA: TGTGCCAGCAGCTTGTGGGCGATACCCTATGGCTACACCTTC.

The CDR3 sequence: CAISPRSDSYNEQFF. CDR3 DNA sequence: TGTGCCATCAGCCCAAGGAGCGACTCCTACAATGAGCAGTTCTTC. J is TRBJ2-1 and V is TRBV10-3, with D unresolved. The CDR3 runs 15 residues. The V gene lost 6 bases and the J gene lost 0 bases, with 12 bases spanning the gap. Germline CDR1 reads ENHRY; CDR2 reads SYGVKD.

The V call is TRBV30, the J call TRBJ2-3; 10 bases align to TRBD1. The CDR3 is 19 amino acids. With 4 bases clipped from V and 0 bases from J, the junction kept 16 bases outside the gene matches. The germline CDR1 and CDR2 sequences are GTSNPN and SVGIG (reference sequence). CDR3 protein: CAWTNRGTGAITSTDTQYF. The CDR3 nucleotides are TGTGCCTGGACTAACCGCGGGACAGGGGCGATTACTAGCACAGATACGCAGTATTTT.

This rearrangement joins TRBV28 to TRBJ2-2, with D possibly being TRBD1 (6 bases). Per germline, CDR1 MDHEN and CDR2 SYDVKM. V shed 8 bases and J shed 2 bases, with 12 bases lying between them. The CDR3 loop spans 14 amino acids. The CDR3 loop is CASLGQKNTGELFF. CDR3 sequence (DNA): TGTGCCAGCCTTGGACAGAAAAACACCGGGGAGCTGTTTTTT. The variable domain in full, completed from reference TRBV28 and TRBJ2-2, reads DVKVTQSSRYLVKRTGEKVFLECVQDMDHENMFWYRQDPGLGLRLIYFSYDVKMKEKGDIPEGYSVSREKKERFSLILESASTNQTSMYLCASLGQKNTGELFFGEGSRLTVL.

The chain links TRBV27 to TRBJ2-3; 11 nucleotides line up with TRBD1. CDR1 is MNHEY, CDR2 SMNVEV, per germline (reference sequence). Trimming at V came to 2 bases and at J to 9 bases, leaving 13 bases not matched to a gene. The CDR3 extends over 17 amino acids. CDR3 protein: CASSLMGEGQGAWTQYF. The DNA of the CDR3 is TGTGCCAGCAGTTTAATGGGTGAAGGACAGGGGGCTTGGACGCAGTATTTT.

The rearrangement joins TRBV12-5 to TRBJ1-1; 9 bases agree with TRBD1. The CDR3 is 16 amino acids. Trimming cost V 0 bases and J 5 bases; bases outside gene matches: 7. In germline, CDR1 is LGHNT, CDR2 FRNRAP. Here the CDR3 DNA reads TGTGCTAGTGGTTTGGTACGGGGACAGGGAGGTACTGAAGCTTTCTTT. It encodes CASGLVRGQGGTEAFF.

This chain joins TRBV28 and TRBJ1-5, with D possibly TRBD1 on 6 matching bases. This CDR3 is built from 16 residues. Trimming pared 6 bases from V and 2 bases from J, leaving 17 bases between. CDR1 is MDHEN, CDR2 SYDVKM, per germline. The CDR3: CASRPPGGLGNQPQHF. The CDR3 nucleotides are TGTGCCAGCAGGCCTCCGGGGGGGCTGGGCAATCAGCCCCAGCATTTT.

The chain uses TRBV11-3 and TRBJ2-3, with D tentatively TRBD2 (5 bases). The CDR3 length is 15 residues. Trimming removed 1 base at V and 2 bases at J, with 10 bases between. Germline V gene sequence: CDR1 SGHNT, CDR2 YENEEA. The CDR3 sequence is CASSLAAAHTDTQYF. The CDR3 bases are TGTGCCAGCAGCTTAGCAGCGGCCCACACAGATACGCAGTATTTT.

V and J are TRBV6-1 and TRBJ1-1; D perhaps matches TRBD1 (5 bases). The CDR3 has 15 amino acids. The germline gives CDR1 MNHNS, CDR2 SASEGT. The V end was cut by 5 bases, the J end by 4 bases, with 17 bases between. CDR3 nucleotide sequence: TGTGCCAGCAGTCTCTCCAGGGATTGGGGCACTGAAGCTTTCTTT. Protein: CASSLSRDWGTEAFF.

V gene TRBV19 combines with J gene TRBJ1-2; possible D gene TRBD1, 5 bases. V lost 4 bases and J lost 3, with 9 bases in between. The length of the CDR3 is 13 residues. Germline V gene sequence: CDR1 LNHDA, CDR2 SQIVND (reference sequence). The CDR3: CASSTRDYYGYTF. DNA of the CDR3: TGTGCCAGTAGTACCCGGGACTACTATGGCTACACCTTC.

V gene TRBV18 combines with J gene TRBJ1-1; tentatively, D is TRBD1 (5 bases). The germline CDR1 and CDR2 sequences are KGHSH and LQKENI. V gave up 10 bases and J gave up 1 base, with 13 bases separating them. The CDR3 runs 13 residues. The CDR3 reads CATEQTGNTEAFF. The DNA for the CDR3 is TGTGCCACCGAGCAAACAGGGAACACTGAAGCTTTCTTT.

The chain carries TRBV19 and TRBJ2-7; D is perhaps TRBD1 (6 bases). CDR1 and CDR2 (germline): LNHDA, SQIVND (reference sequence). V lost 5 bases, J lost 2 bases, and 13 bases lay in between. CDR3 length: 14 amino acids. In DNA, the CDR3 is TGTGCCAGTAGTCCGGGACACCGACCCTACGAGCAGTACTTC. Protein sequence: CASSPGHRPYEQYF.

The rearrangement joins TRBV28 to TRBJ1-6, with D possibly being TRBD1 (5 bases). From germline, CDR1 is MDHEN and CDR2 SYDVKM. The CDR3 covers 14 residues. V lost 2 bases and J lost 5, with 7 bases in between. The CDR3 coding sequence is TGTGCCAGCAGTTTAACAGGAGATAATTCACCCCTCCACTTT. It is translated as CASSLTGDNSPLHF.

The count of this clone is one. This sequence joins TRBV7-2 and TRBJ2-3; perhaps TRBD2 as D (6 bases). The CDR3 totals 14 residues. From germline, CDR1 is SGHTA and CDR2 FQGNSA. The CDR3 sequence: CGCGASISTDTQYF. The CDR3, as DNA: TGTGGGTGCGGGGCCTCGATTAGCACAGATACGCAGTATTTT.

In this sample, this clone turned up once. This sequence joins TRBV18 and TRBJ1-2; D uncertain. Trimming pared 2 bases from V and 5 bases from J, leaving 18 bases between. CDR3 length: 16 residues. CDR1 is KGHSH, CDR2 LQKENI, per germline. CDR3 DNA sequence: TGTGCCAGCTCACCAGGGCCAGCCGGGGTCGGTTATGGCTACACCTTC. It codes for CASSPGPAGVGYGYTF.

The chain has TRBV7-8 and TRBJ1-5, with D maybe TRBD1 (5 bases). The germline CDR1 and CDR2 sequences are SGHVS and FQNEAQ. The CDR3 runs 15 residues. With 1 base removed from V and 7 bases from J, the gap between germline ends came to 14 bases. The CDR3 sequence is CASSLGGGVGQPQHF. The CDR3 nucleotides are TGTGCCAGCAGCTTAGGTGGGGGGGTGGGACAGCCCCAGCATTTT.

The rearrangement links TRBV7-2 to TRBJ2-1; the match to TRBD2 covers 7 bases. V shed 5 bases, J shed 2 bases, and the junction held 6 bases outside the gene matches. CDR1 and CDR2 (germline): SGHTA, FQGNSA. The CDR3 spans 15 residues. The CDR3 reads CASSPPGGTYNEQFF. The DNA of the CDR3 is TGTGCCAGCAGCCCACCGGGGGGAACCTACAATGAGCAGTTCTTC.

The rearrangement uses TRBV5-8 and TRBJ1-2; 7 bases fit TRBD1. Germline lookup yields CDR1 SGHTS and CDR2 YDEGEE. This CDR3 is 15 amino acids long. The V gene end was trimmed by 4 bases and the J gene end by 0 bases; junction bases not matched to a gene: 6. In nucleotides, the CDR3 is TGTGCCAGCAGCACCCGGGACAGACCTAACTATGGCTACACCTTC. Its protein is CASSTRDRPNYGYTF.

This clone was picked up a small number of times. The CDR3 nucleotides are TGTGCCAGCAGTGCCGGGACAGGGTATTTTAATGGCTACACCTTC. It encodes CASSAGTGYFNGYTF. The J gene is TRBJ1-2, the V gene TRBV6-1; 9 bases align to TRBD1. Trimming at V came to 4 bases and at J to 6 bases, leaving 9 bases not matched to a gene. Per germline, CDR1 MNHNS and CDR2 SASEGT. The CDR3 is made up of 15 amino acids.